A selection of T cell receptor beta chains follows, all from one sample in a study of CD4 T cells in relation to SARS-CoV-2 and coronaviruses. The protocol was immunoSEQ multiplex PCR, while the TCRdb copy is restricted to in-frame clones and leaves out a portion. The sample yields approximately 59,000 clones, 75% to 90% seen once. The sample was memory CD4+ T cells from PBMCs. These receptors all come from a human donor in good health. Each CDR3 is given with its conserved first and last residue. A D gene is named only where the DNA matches it firmly. Clone size, where shown, is once, few, many, or a class for clones that have expanded.

j_call | d_call | v_call | clone_size | cdr3_nt | cdr3_aa
TRBJ1-2 | TRBD1 | TRBV19 | - | TGTGCCAGTAGTATAGATCTGGACAGGGTTGGCGGCTACACCTTC | CASSIDLDRVGGYTF
TRBJ2-5 | - | TRBV30 | - | TGTGCCTGGAGTGTAAAGGGAAGGGAGACCCAGTACTTC | CAWSVKGRETQYF
TRBJ2-7 | - | TRBV2 | - | TGTGCCAGCAGTGAAACTACCTTTTGGGGGGAGCAGTACTTC | CASSETTFWGEQYF
TRBJ1-5 | TRBD1 | TRBV28 | - | TGTGCCAGCAGTTTACCAGGGGGGGCCAATCAGCCCCAGCATTTT | CASSLPGGANQPQHF
TRBJ2-5 | - | TRBV9 | once | TGTGCCAGCAGCGTAGCTCATGGGGGAGAGACCCAGTACTTC | CASSVAHGGETQYF
TRBJ1-5 | - | TRBV28 | once | TGTGCCAGCATACAGGGAAATCAGCCCCAGCATTTT | CASIQGNQPQHF
TRBJ1-2 | TRBD1 | TRBV28 | few | TGTGCCAGCAGTTTAACGCGGGCAGGGGGCTATGGCTACACCTTC | CASSLTRAGGYGYTF
TRBJ2-4 | - | TRBV7-2 | - | TGTGCCAGCAGCTTAGCGACTACAGAAGACATTCAGTACTTC | CASSLATTEDIQYF
TRBJ1-2 | - | TRBV28 | - | TGTGCCAGCAGAAGGGGGTTCGGCCAGGGCTACACCTTC | CASRRGFGQGYTF
TRBJ2-7 | TRBD1 | TRBV11-2 | - | TGTGCCAGCAGATCGGAACAGGGGACCTCATACGAGCAGTACTTC | CASRSEQGTSYEQYF
TRBJ2-5 | - | TRBV9 | - | TGTGCCAGCAGCGTAGACCAAGAGACCCAGTACTTC | CASSVDQETQYF
TRBJ1-4 | TRBD1 | TRBV5-4 | - | TGTGCCAGCAGCTTGGGTCAGGGGGACGAAAAACTGTTTTTT | CASSLGQGDEKLFF
TRBJ2-2 | - | TRBV30 | - | TGTGCCTGGAGTATTCTCAGGGAGAGCACCGGGGAGCTGTTTTTT | CAWSILRESTGELFF
TRBJ1-5 | - | TRBV7-2 | - | TGTGCCAGCAGCCGTGAGGGGCAGCCCCAGCATTTT | CASSREGQPQHF
TRBJ2-5 | - | TRBV28 | - | TGTGCCAGCAGTTTGTCTGGGTCTGAGACCCAGTACTTC | CASSLSGSETQYF
TRBJ2-7 | - | TRBV20-1 | - | TGCAGTGCTAGCTCTGAGCAGTACTTC | CSASSEQYF
TRBJ1-2 | TRBD1 | TRBV18 | - | TGTGCCAGCTCGACCGGGACAGGGGCTATTGGGGGCTACACCTTC | CASSTGTGAIGGYTF
TRBJ1-1 | - | TRBV5-6 | - | TGTGCCAGCAGCGTCGGACGGCGAGATGAAGCTTTCTTT | CASSVGRRDEAFF
TRBJ1-1 | TRBD1 | TRBV5-6 | - | TGTGCCAGCAGCAGGGACAGGATGAACACTGAAGCTTTCTTT | CASSRDRMNTEAFF
TRBJ2-7 | TRBD1 | TRBV5-4 | few | TGTGCCAGCAGGGGGACAGGGTCCTACGAGCAGTACTTC | CASRGTGSYEQYF
TRBJ1-5 | - | TRBV18 | - | TGTGCCAGCTCTCCGAATCCCGGGGGGAACAATCAGCCCCAGCATTTT | CASSPNPGGNNQPQHF
TRBJ1-2 | TRBD1 | TRBV5-1 | - | TGCGCCAGCAGCCTACAGGGGGCAGATGGCTACACCTTC | CASSLQGADGYTF
TRBJ2-4 | - | TRBV27 | - | TGTGCCAGCAGTTGCAACCGGGGCCTTGGGAACATTCAGTACTTC | CASSCNRGLGNIQYF
TRBJ1-5 | - | TRBV2 | - | TGTGCCAGCAGCCTCAGGGCAAGCAATCAGCCCCAGCATTTT | CASSLRASNQPQHF
TRBJ2-3 | - | TRBV6-5 | - | TGTGCCAGAGAGAAGTCGGCTAGCACAGATACGCAGTATTTT | CAREKSASTDTQYF
TRBJ2-4 | - | TRBV28 | - | TGTGCCAGCAGTCGTTCCTTCGCCAAAAACATTCAGTACTTC | CASSRSFAKNIQYF
TRBJ2-7 | TRBD1 | TRBV20-1 | - | TGCAGTGCTAGTGGGGGTGGGACAGGAGAATACGAGCAGTACTTC | CSASGGGTGEYEQYF
TRBJ1-6 | - | TRBV6-5 | - | TGTGCCAGCAGTTACTCGAGGGGTCGTAATTCACCCCTCCACTTT | CASSYSRGRNSPLHF
TRBJ2-7 | - | TRBV27 | - | TGTGCCAGCAGTCCCCCCCTCCGAGGGCAGGGGTTTGCCGGGGAGCAGTACTTC | CASSPPLRGQGFAGEQYF
TRBJ2-3 | TRBD2 | TRBV7-2 | once | TGTGCCAGCAGCTTAGTGGCCGGGACTAGCGGGAGTCTTGCAGATACGCAGTATTTT | CASSLVAGTSGSLADTQYF
TRBJ2-1 | - | TRBV7-3 | - | TGTGCCAGCAGCCCAACAGGGCCGGATGAGCAGTTCTTC | CASSPTGPDEQFF
TRBJ2-5 | TRBD1 | TRBV28 | once | TGTGCCAGCAGTCAACGGACAGGGGGTTCCCAAGAGACCCAGTACTTC | CASSQRTGGSQETQYF
TRBJ1-2 | - | TRBV4-2 | - | TGTGCCAGCAGCCAGTTGGGTCAGGGAAACTATGGCTACACCTTC | CASSQLGQGNYGYTF
TRBJ2-5 | - | TRBV12-3/TRBV12-4 | - | TGTGCCAGCAGCCAAAAAGAGACCCAGTACTTC | CASSQKETQYF
TRBJ2-1 | - | TRBV5-6 | - | TGTGCCAGCAGCCCGAGTCTTGGGGACAATGAGCAGTTCTTC | CASSPSLGDNEQFF
TRBJ2-2 | TRBD1 | TRBV19 | - | TGTGCCAGTAGTCCTCGGGGGACAGGGAACACCGGGGAGCTGTTTTTT | CASSPRGTGNTGELFF
TRBJ1-4 | - | TRBV2 | few | TGTGCCAGCAGTCGGGGAGAAGGGGAAAAACTGTTTTTT | CASSRGEGEKLFF